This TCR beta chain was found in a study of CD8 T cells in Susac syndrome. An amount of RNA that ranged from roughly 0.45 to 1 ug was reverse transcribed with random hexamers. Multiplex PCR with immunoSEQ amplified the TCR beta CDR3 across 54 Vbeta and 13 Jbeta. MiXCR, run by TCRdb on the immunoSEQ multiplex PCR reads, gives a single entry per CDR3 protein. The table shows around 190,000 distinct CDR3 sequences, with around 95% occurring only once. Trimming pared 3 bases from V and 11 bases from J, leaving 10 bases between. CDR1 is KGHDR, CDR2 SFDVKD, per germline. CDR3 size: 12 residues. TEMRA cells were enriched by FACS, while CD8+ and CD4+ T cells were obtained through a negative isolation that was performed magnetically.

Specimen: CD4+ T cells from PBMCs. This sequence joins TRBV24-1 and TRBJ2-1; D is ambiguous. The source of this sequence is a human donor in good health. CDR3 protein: CATSDVREQQFF. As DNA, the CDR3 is TGTGCCACCAGTGATGTTAGGGAACAGCAGTTCTTC.